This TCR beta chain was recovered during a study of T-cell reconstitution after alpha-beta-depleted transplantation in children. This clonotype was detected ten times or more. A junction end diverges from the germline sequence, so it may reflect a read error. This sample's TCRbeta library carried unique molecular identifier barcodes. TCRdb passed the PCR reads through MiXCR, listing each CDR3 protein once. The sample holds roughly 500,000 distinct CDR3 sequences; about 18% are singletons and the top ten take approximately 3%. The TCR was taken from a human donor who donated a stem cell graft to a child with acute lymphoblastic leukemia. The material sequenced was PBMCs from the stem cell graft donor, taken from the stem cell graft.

CDR3 sequence: CASSLATSYEQYF. The DNA for the CDR3 is TGTGCCAGCAGTTTGGCGACCTCCTACGAGCAGTACTTC. V usage is TRBV5-1 and J usage is TRBJ2-7; no clear D gene. The CDR3 is made up of 13 amino acids. CDR1 and CDR2 (germline): SGHRS, YFSETQ.